These 27 T cell receptor beta chains were all obtained from the same sample, sequenced in a study of response to subunit inactivated influenza vaccine (dated by TCRdb to the late 2010s). The method was RT-PCR. The listed sequencing device is Illumina HiSeq 2500. TCRdb passed the public sequencing reads through fastp at Q25 and MiXCR, retaining productive beta sequences. For every CDR3 protein sequence, its rows merge into one entry that carries the most common genes and DNA. For this sample the table gives 560,000 or so distinct CDR3 sequences, of which approximately 7.6% were detected only once. The ten largest clones capture approximately 13% of the sample. Sequencing used PBMCs from blood, obtained 23 months after vaccination. Receptor source: a man aged 50 to 69 who received an inactivated influenza vaccine. Donor details come from another sample of the same person, matched by shared clones.

The CDR3 DNA is TGTGCCAGCAGTTACTCGATGAGGACAGGGGACAGGTACGAGCAGTACTTC. It translates to CASSYSMRTGDRYEQYF. V and J are TRBV6-2 or TRBV6-3 and TRBJ2-7, with 9 bases fitting TRBD1. The V and J ends lost 0 bases and 4 bases, in that order; junction bases with no gene match: 10. Germline V gene sequence: CDR1 MNHEY, CDR2 SVGEGT. The CDR3 is 17 amino acids.

DNA of the CDR3: TGTGCCAGCAGTGTTCTGGCTAGCGGGAGCACAGATACGCAGTATTTT. Protein product: CASSVLASGSTDTQYF. This chain links TRBV6-4 with TRBJ2-3, with 8 nucleotides matching TRBD2. J gave up 0 bases and V 4 bases, and 6 bases lay outside the gene matches. CDR3 size: 16 residues. The germline V gene encodes CDR1 MRHNA and CDR2 SNTAGT.

This clonotype appeared many times. The V and J genes are TRBV29-1 and TRBJ2-1; D is perhaps TRBD2 (7 bases). The ends were cut back, 7 bases at V and 0 bases at J, with 13 bases in the middle. The CDR3 contains 14 residues. Germline assignment: CDR1 SQVTM and CDR2 ANQGSEA. The DNA for the CDR3 is TGCAGCGCCCAGAGGGGGGGCTCCTACAATGAGCAGTTCTTC. As protein: CSAQRGGSYNEQFF.

The CDR3 here is CASSQARDRVEAFF. CDR3 coding DNA: TGTGCCAGCAGCCAAGCCAGGGACAGGGTAGAAGCTTTCTTT. The J gene is TRBJ1-1, the V gene TRBV3-1; 9 nucleotides line up with TRBD1. CDR3 size: 14 residues. Unmatched junction bases numbered 5, after V lost 1 base and J lost 8 bases. Per germline, CDR1 LGHDT and CDR2 YNNKEL (reference sequence).

This clonotype was seen many times. CDR3 DNA: TGTGCCAGCAGCTTAGGGGCGAATACGCAGTATTTT. This translates into CASSLGANTQYF. This chain uses TRBV7-9 with TRBJ2-3, with D uncertain. The CDR3 sequence is 12 residues long. Trimming stripped 1 base from V and 7 bases from J, with 6 bases between. The V gene's germline CDR1 is SEHNR and CDR2 FQNEAQ (reference sequence). Based on the CDR3 plus reference TRBV7-9 and TRBJ2-3, the full variable domain is DTGVSQNPRHKITKRGQNVTFRCDPISEHNRLYWYRQTLGQGPEFLTYFQNEAQLEKSRLLSDRFSAERPKGSFSTLEIQRTEQGDSAMYLCASSLGANTQYFGPGTRLTVL.

This clonotype was seen only a few times. The chain is built from TRBV7-2 and TRBJ2-7; unclear D gene. The CDR3 is made up of 15 amino acids. In germline, CDR1 is SGHTA, CDR2 FQGNSA. V gave up 5 bases and J gave up 0 bases, with 14 bases separating them. The chain's CDR3 is CASSLGSWISYEQYF. CDR3 sequence (DNA): TGTGCCAGCAGCCTAGGTAGCTGGATCTCCTACGAGCAGTACTTC. Filled out from reference TRBV7-2 and TRBJ2-7, the complete variable domain reads GAGVSQSPSNKVTEKGKDVELRCDPISGHTALYWYRQSLGQGLEFLIYFQGNSAPDKSGLPSDRFSAERTGGSVSTLTIQRTQQEDSAVYLCASSLGSWISYEQYFGPGTRLTVT.

Ten or more counts support this clonotype. The V gene is TRBV29-1, the J gene TRBJ2-2; D remains ambiguous. This CDR3 comprises 13 residues. V lost 5 bases, J lost 0 bases, and 7 bases lay in between. The germline gives CDR1 SQVTM, CDR2 ANQGSEA. The CDR3 DNA reads as TGCAGCGTTAGTCAGACGAACACCGGGGAGCTGTTTTTT. Encoded protein: CSVSQTNTGELFF.

The table lists this clonotype with a few counts. The V and J genes are TRBV25-1 and TRBJ1-4, with 7 bases aligning to TRBD1. This CDR3 is 15 amino acids long. Germline CDR1 reads MGHDK; CDR2 reads SYGVNS. Trimming removed 3 bases from V and 4 bases from J; junction bases left unmatched: 5. Here the CDR3 reads CASSDTGEINEKLFF. DNA of the CDR3: TGTGCCAGCAGTGATACAGGGGAGATTAATGAAAAACTGTTTTTT. The full variable domain, rest sourced from reference TRBV25-1 and TRBJ1-4, is EADIYQTPRYLVIGTGKKITLECSQTMGHDKMYWYQQDPGMELHLIHYSYGVNSTEKGDLSSESTVSRIRTEHFPLTLESARPSHTSQYLCASSDTGEINEKLFFGSGTQLSVL.

This clonotype was detected many times. The CDR3 region is CASSEIGTAHGSEKLFF. Here the CDR3 DNA reads TGTGCCAGCAGTGAAATTGGGACAGCCCACGGTAGTGAAAAACTGTTTTTT. This chain links TRBV25-1 with TRBJ1-4; 7 bases fit TRBD1. This CDR3 comprises 17 residues. V lost 2 bases and J lost 7; bases outside the gene matches: 13. Germline values: CDR1 MGHDK, CDR2 SYGVNS.

This clonotype has just a few counts. V is TRBV5-1 and J is TRBJ2-3; possible D gene TRBD2, 5 bases. V lost 2 bases and J 3 bases, leaving 10 bases between the germline ends. This CDR3 comprises 14 residues. In germline, CDR1 is SGHRS, CDR2 YFSETQ. The CDR3 is CASSFGLRTDTQYF. As DNA, the CDR3 is TGCGCCAGCAGCTTTGGACTTAGGACAGATACGCAGTATTTT.

This clonotype was observed many times. The germline gene is not matched at one end of the junction; a read error may be the cause. V is TRBV5-6 and J is TRBJ1-5; D is unclear. The germline V gene encodes CDR1 SGHDT and CDR2 YYEEEE. This CDR3 region has 16 residues. As DNA, the CDR3 is TGTGCCAGCAGCTTGCAGGTAGGCGGTAGCAATCAGTCCCAGCATTTT. Translation: CASSLQVGGSNQSQHF.

The CDR3 sequence is CASSQKNRGFSQPQHF. As DNA, the CDR3 is TGTGCCAGCAGTCAAAAAAACAGGGGTTTCAGTCAGCCCCAGCATTTT. The chain recombines TRBV6-1 with TRBJ1-5, with 7 bases that match TRBD1. This CDR3 spans 16 amino acids. V dropped 5 bases and J dropped 6; count of bases not matched to a gene: 13. Germline CDR1 and CDR2: MNHNS and SASEGT.

This clonotype came up many times. V gene TRBV3-1 combines with J gene TRBJ1-3; D is undetermined. The CDR3 loop spans 16 amino acids. With 1 base removed from V and 3 bases from J, the gap between germline ends came to 13 bases. Germline CDR1 is LGHDT and CDR2 is YNNKEL (reference sequence). CDR3 nucleotides: TGTGCCAGCAGCCAAGCCGGACCCCGGGGTGGAAACACCATATATTTT. This translates into CASSQAGPRGGNTIYF. Combining the CDR3 with reference TRBV3-1 and TRBJ1-3 gives the whole variable domain DTAVSQTPKYLVTQMGNDKSIKCEQNLGHDTMYWYKQDSKKFLKIMFSYNNKELIINETVPNRFSPKSPDKAHLNLHINSLELGDSAVYFCASSQAGPRGGNTIYFGEGSWLTVV.

This clonotype was picked up many times. This chain connects TRBV19 to TRBJ1-2, with D perhaps TRBD1 (5 bases). The CDR3 is 16 amino acids. V shed 3 bases and J shed 5 bases, with 19 bases lying between them. In germline, CDR1 is LNHDA, CDR2 SQIVND (reference sequence). The CDR3 region is CASSILTGTSEYGYTF. The CDR3 nucleotides read TGTGCCAGTAGTATTTTGACCGGGACCTCGGAGTATGGCTACACCTTC. The entire variable domain, with the rest obtained from reference TRBV19 and TRBJ1-2, is as follows: DGGITQSPKYLFRKEGQNVTLSCEQNLNHDAMYWYRQDPGQGLRLIYYSQIVNDFQKGDIAEGYSVSREKKESFPLTVTSAQKNPTAFYLCASSILTGTSEYGYTFGSGTRLTVV.

This chain connects TRBV20-1 to TRBJ2-2; 13 bases are shared with TRBD2. The CDR3 runs to 14 residues. Per germline, CDR1 DFQATT and CDR2 SNEGSKA (reference sequence). With V trimmed by 6 bases and J by 5 bases, 3 bases remained unmatched. The CDR3 loop is CSAGTSGITGELFF. Here the CDR3 DNA reads TGCAGTGCAGGGACTAGCGGGATTACCGGGGAGCTGTTTTTT.

The V and J genes are TRBV4-2 and TRBJ2-5, with TRBD2 matching over 12 bases. The germline V gene encodes CDR1 LGHNA and CDR2 YNFKEQ. This CDR3 region has 16 residues. Trimming cost V 0 bases and J 9 bases; bases outside gene matches: 8. The CDR3 reads CASSQEYASGREAQYF. In DNA, the CDR3 is TGTGCCAGCAGCCAAGAGTACGCTAGCGGGAGGGAGGCCCAGTACTTC.

This clonotype was observed many times. The chain combines TRBV20-1 with TRBJ2-2, with TRBD2 matching over 15 bases. The CDR3 is made up of 17 amino acids. The J segment lost 5 bases and the V segment lost 3 bases, leaving 7 bases of the junction unmatched. The V gene's germline CDR1 is DFQATT and CDR2 SNEGSKA (reference sequence). CDR3 loop: CSASGTSGRIATGELFF. The CDR3 nucleotides are TGCAGTGCTAGCGGGACTAGCGGGAGGATCGCTACCGGGGAGCTGTTTTTT.

This clonotype was detected a few times. CDR3 in amino acids: CASSQDSFWGQETQYF. The CDR3 DNA reads as TGTGCCAGCAGCCAAGACTCGTTTTGGGGCCAAGAGACCCAGTACTTC. The genes are TRBV4-2 and TRBJ2-5, with D uncertain. Germline CDR1 and CDR2: LGHNA and YNFKEQ. The CDR3 covers 16 residues. V lost 0 bases and J lost 1, with 12 bases in between.

This clonotype occurred a few times. The J gene is TRBJ2-1, the V gene TRBV27, with TRBD2 matching over 10 bases. CDR1 and CDR2 (germline): MNHEY, SMNVEV (reference sequence). There are 14 residues in the CDR3. Unmatched junction bases numbered 1, after V lost 3 bases and J lost 5 bases. The CDR3 coding sequence is TGTGCCAGCAGTTTCCTAGCGGGAGACAATGAGCAGTTCTTC. Encoded protein: CASSFLAGDNEQFF.

This clonotype was seen repeatedly, ten times or more. The genes are TRBV29-1 and TRBJ1-1, with D possibly TRBD1 on 6 matching bases. This CDR3 has 13 amino acids. V dropped 4 bases and J dropped 4 bases, with 13 bases sitting between them. CDR1 is SQVTM and CDR2 is ANQGSEA in the germline V gene. The chain's CDR3 is CSVGPGAGTEAFF. For the CDR3, the DNA is TGCAGCGTTGGCCCAGGGGCCGGCACTGAAGCTTTCTTT. Together with reference TRBV29-1 and TRBJ1-1, the CDR3 gives the full variable domain: SAVISQKPSRDICQRGTSLTIQCQVDSQVTMMFWYRQQPGQSLTLIATANQGSEATYESGFVIDKFPISRPNLTFSTLTVSNMSPEDSSIYLCSVGPGAGTEAFFGQGTRLTVV.

The table lists this clonotype with many counts. The chain couples TRBV5-1 to TRBJ1-4; no firm D call. This CDR3 is 12 amino acids long. The germline CDR1 and CDR2 sequences are SGHRS and YFSETQ. The V end was cut by 0 bases, the J end by 6 bases, with 3 bases between. CDR3 in amino acids: CASSLEDEKLFF. CDR3 nucleotide sequence: TGCGCCAGCAGCTTGGAAGATGAAAAACTGTTTTTT.

This clonotype showed up many times. DNA for the CDR3: TGTGCCAGCAGCTCTGCACTGAACACTGAAGCTTTCTTT. It translates to CASSSALNTEAFF. The V and J genes are TRBV7-2 and TRBJ1-1; no clear D gene. V shed 4 bases and J shed 0 bases, with 6 bases lying between them. Germline CDR1 is SGHTA and CDR2 is FQGNSA. This CDR3 comprises 13 residues.

This CDR3 is CASSDSLRQAVNYEQYF. CDR3 DNA: TGTGCCAGCAGCGATAGCCTCCGACAGGCTGTTAACTACGAGCAGTACTTC. The gene calls are TRBV7-8 and TRBJ2-7, with D maybe TRBD1 (6 bases). Trimming stripped 5 bases from V and 3 bases from J, with 23 bases between. From germline, CDR1 is SGHVS and CDR2 FQNEAQ. The CDR3 has 17 residues.

This clonotype was observed at least ten times. The J gene is TRBJ2-4, the V gene TRBV20-1; 12 nucleotides align to TRBD1. The CDR3 has 17 residues. Germline-derived CDR1 and CDR2 are DFQATT and SNEGSKA (reference sequence). The ends lost 0 bases at V and 2 bases at J; junction bases unmatched: 5. The CDR3 DNA sequence: TGCAGTGCTAGAGATCTCGGGACAGGGGGCACCAAAAACATTCAGTACTTC. As protein: CSARDLGTGGTKNIQYF.

The table lists this clonotype with a few counts. The chain carries TRBV29-1 and TRBJ2-6; D not resolved. V shed 6 bases and J shed 0 bases, with 9 bases lying between them. Germline V gives CDR1 SQVTM, CDR2 ANQGSEA. The CDR3 is 14 amino acids. In DNA form, the CDR3 reads TGCAGCGTACCCGCAGACTCTGGGGCCAACGTCCTGACTTTC. Translated, it gives CSVPADSGANVLTF.

In its sample, this clonotype was seen a few times. The CDR3 DNA follows: TGTGCCGGGGGGAGTAACTATGGCTACACCTTC. Amino acid sequence: CAGGSNYGYTF. The chain combines TRBV28 with TRBJ1-2; possible D gene TRBD1, 5 bases. The CDR3 totals 11 residues. Germline V lookup: CDR1 MDHEN, CDR2 SYDVKM. Trimming took off 11 bases at V and 1 base at J, with 8 bases between the two ends.

This clonotype appeared a few times. The V gene is TRBV20-1, the J gene TRBJ2-1, with 7 bases aligning to TRBD2. The germline V gene encodes CDR1 DFQATT and CDR2 SNEGSKA (reference sequence). This CDR3 region has 10 residues. Trimming cost V 6 bases and J 10 bases; bases outside gene matches: 3. The CDR3 sequence is CSASGEEQFF. For the CDR3, the DNA is TGCAGTGCGAGCGGGGAAGAGCAGTTCTTC.